This is a list of T cell receptor beta chains from one sample in a study of regulatory T cells in long-lasting Graves disease. TCRdb redid the calling of the multiplex PCR reads with MiXCR, one entry per CDR3 protein. This repertoire shows hundreds of thousands of distinct CDR3 sequences, around 15% found once; its top ten account for around 18%. This sample was also put to use in a study of T cells in Graves' hyperthyroidism and ophthalmopathy.

Specimen: peripheral blood mononuclear cells (PBMCs), collected at new diagnosis, from a patient treated with antithyroid drugs. Receptors were obtained from a woman aged 25 to 45 with Graves disease. Each CDR3 is given with its conserved first and last residue. The D gene is left open where the match is weak. Clone size is given for some rows only: seen once, a few or many times, or a class if the clone is expanded.

d_call: TRBD2
j_call: TRBJ2-1
v_call: TRBV5-6
clone_size: .
cdr3_aa: CASSLDGTSGPNEQFF
cdr3_nt: TGTGCCAGCAGCTTGGATGGGACTAGCGGACCCAATGAGCAGTTCTTC

d_call: .
j_call: TRBJ2-7
v_call: TRBV10-3
clone_size: .
cdr3_aa: CAISEGWQVSYEQYF
cdr3_nt: TGTGCCATCAGTGAGGGGTGGCAGGTCTCCTACGAGCAGTACTTC

d_call: .
j_call: TRBJ1-3
v_call: TRBV2
clone_size: .
cdr3_aa: CASSGFSENTIYF
cdr3_nt: TGTGCCAGCAGCGGGTTCTCTGAAAACACCATATATTTT

d_call: TRBD2
j_call: TRBJ2-1
v_call: TRBV7-8
clone_size: many
cdr3_aa: CASSSIAGTYNEQFF
cdr3_nt: TGTGCCAGCAGCTCCATAGCGGGTACCTACAATGAGCAGTTCTTC

d_call: TRBD1
j_call: TRBJ1-4
v_call: TRBV5-8
clone_size: few
cdr3_aa: CASSLDLGTGGEKLFF
cdr3_nt: TGTGCCAGCAGCTTGGATTTGGGGACAGGGGGCGAAAAACTGTTTTTT

d_call: TRBD1
j_call: TRBJ2-5
v_call: TRBV28
clone_size: few
cdr3_aa: CASRLEGAGQETQYF
cdr3_nt: TGTGCCAGCAGACTAGAGGGGGCTGGCCAAGAGACCCAGTACTTC

d_call: .
j_call: TRBJ1-5
v_call: TRBV19
clone_size: .
cdr3_aa: CASSTISGTLYQPQHF
cdr3_nt: TGTGCCAGTAGCACGATCTCCGGGACACTTTATCAGCCCCAGCATTTT

d_call: .
j_call: TRBJ1-2
v_call: TRBV3-1
clone_size: once
cdr3_aa: CASSQANAGVPYTF
cdr3_nt: TGTGCCAGCAGCCAGGCCAACGCAGGGGTCCCCTACACCTTC

d_call: TRBD1
j_call: TRBJ2-5
v_call: TRBV19
clone_size: few
cdr3_aa: CASSPGTGSGGTQYF
cdr3_nt: TGTGCCAGTAGTCCCGGGACAGGGTCCGGGGGGACCCAGTACTTC

d_call: .
j_call: TRBJ1-4
v_call: TRBV2
clone_size: many
cdr3_aa: CASSGNEKLFF
cdr3_nt: TGTGCCAGCAGTGGTAATGAAAAACTGTTTTTT

d_call: .
j_call: TRBJ2-1
v_call: TRBV9
clone_size: .
cdr3_aa: CASSGAHNEQFF
cdr3_nt: TGTGCCAGCTCAGGGGCACACAATGAGCAGTTCTTC

d_call: .
j_call: TRBJ2-5
v_call: TRBV20-1
clone_size: .
cdr3_aa: CSARMPGQGETQYF
cdr3_nt: TGCAGTGCTAGGATGCCGGGACAAGGGGAGACCCAGTACTTC

d_call: TRBD1
j_call: TRBJ1-5
v_call: TRBV5-1
clone_size: few
cdr3_aa: CASSKTGDGGQPQHF
cdr3_nt: TGCGCCAGCAGTAAGACAGGGGACGGGGGTCAGCCCCAGCATTTT

d_call: TRBD2
j_call: TRBJ2-2
v_call: TRBV3-1
clone_size: few
cdr3_aa: CASSQGLADISGELFF
cdr3_nt: TGTGCCAGCAGCCAAGGACTAGCGGACATATCCGGGGAGCTGTTTTTT

d_call: TRBD1
j_call: TRBJ2-7
v_call: TRBV5-8
clone_size: once
cdr3_aa: CASRRKGASYEQYF
cdr3_nt: TGTGCCAGCAGGCGGAAGGGGGCCTCCTACGAGCAGTACTTC

d_call: .
j_call: TRBJ2-4
v_call: TRBV10-3
clone_size: few
cdr3_aa: CAIRGDKENIQYF
cdr3_nt: TGTGCCATCAGGGGTGACAAAGAAAACATTCAGTACTTC

d_call: TRBD2
j_call: TRBJ2-1
v_call: TRBV19
clone_size: few
cdr3_aa: CASRPRTSATYNEQFF
cdr3_nt: TGTGCCAGTAGACCGCGGACTAGCGCTACCTACAATGAGCAGTTCTTC

d_call: .
j_call: TRBJ1-6
v_call: TRBV6-1
clone_size: .
cdr3_aa: CASSEAQPGRWNNSPLHF
cdr3_nt: TGTGCCAGCAGTGAAGCGCAACCAGGCCGATGGAATAATTCACCCCTCCACTTT

d_call: .
j_call: TRBJ1-1
v_call: TRBV11-3
clone_size: many
cdr3_aa: CASSFGEGTEAFF
cdr3_nt: TGTGCCAGCAGCTTCGGGGAGGGTACTGAAGCTTTCTTT

d_call: .
j_call: TRBJ2-7
v_call: TRBV20-1
clone_size: .
cdr3_aa: CSAEIQWDSYEQYF
cdr3_nt: TGCAGTGCGGAGATCCAGTGGGACTCCTACGAGCAGTACTTC

d_call: .
j_call: TRBJ2-3
v_call: TRBV5-1
clone_size: many
cdr3_aa: CASSLAAVTDTQYF
cdr3_nt: TGCGCCAGCAGCTTGGCCGCGGTCACAGATACGCAGTATTTT

d_call: TRBD1
j_call: TRBJ2-7
v_call: TRBV18
clone_size: few
cdr3_aa: CASSLGQGVSLSYEQYF
cdr3_nt: TGTGCCAGCTCACTAGGACAGGGGGTTTCATTGTCCTACGAGCAGTACTTC

d_call: .
j_call: TRBJ1-1
v_call: TRBV7-2
clone_size: many
cdr3_aa: CASSYAANTEAFF
cdr3_nt: TGTGCCAGCAGCTATGCAGCGAACACTGAAGCTTTCTTT

d_call: TRBD1
j_call: TRBJ1-2
v_call: TRBV20-1
clone_size: .
cdr3_aa: CSATDRGEDGYTF
cdr3_nt: TGCAGTGCTACGGACAGGGGGGAAGATGGCTACACCTTC

d_call: TRBD1
j_call: TRBJ1-1
v_call: TRBV29-1
clone_size: once
cdr3_aa: CSVEGQQVLNTEAFF
cdr3_nt: TGCAGCGTTGAGGGACAGCAGGTCCTGAACACTGAAGCTTTCTTT

d_call: .
j_call: TRBJ2-7
v_call: TRBV28
clone_size: .
cdr3_aa: CASSPLDFDGLEQYF
cdr3_nt: TGTGCCAGCAGTCCCCTCGATTTTGACGGACTCGAGCAGTACTTC

d_call: .
j_call: TRBJ1-5
v_call: TRBV6-1
clone_size: many
cdr3_aa: CASRLQGNQPQHF
cdr3_nt: TGTGCCAGCAGGCTGCAGGGGAATCAGCCCCAGCATTTT

d_call: TRBD2
j_call: TRBJ2-3
v_call: TRBV2
clone_size: few
cdr3_aa: CASRRTSGRADTQYF
cdr3_nt: TGTGCCAGCAGGCGGACTAGCGGGAGGGCAGATACGCAGTATTTT

d_call: .
j_call: TRBJ2-3
v_call: TRBV9
clone_size: many
cdr3_aa: CASSVGLADTQYF
cdr3_nt: TGTGCCAGCAGCGTAGGATTGGCAGATACGCAGTATTTT

d_call: .
j_call: TRBJ2-5
v_call: TRBV7-2
clone_size: .
cdr3_aa: CASSLLSGSPRETQYF
cdr3_nt: TGTGCCAGCAGCTTATTATCCGGGAGCCCTAGGGAGACCCAGTACTTC

d_call: TRBD2
j_call: TRBJ2-3
v_call: TRBV5-6
clone_size: few
cdr3_aa: CASSTTLAGVGYTQYF
cdr3_nt: TGTGCCAGCAGCACGACACTAGCGGGAGTCGGCTATACGCAGTATTTT

d_call: TRBD1
j_call: TRBJ1-2
v_call: TRBV15
clone_size: few
cdr3_aa: CATSARQGYGYTF
cdr3_nt: TGTGCCACCAGCGCGCGACAGGGCTATGGCTACACCTTC

d_call: .
j_call: TRBJ2-2
v_call: TRBV28
clone_size: many
cdr3_aa: CASSFLDRSTGELFF
cdr3_nt: TGTGCCAGCAGTTTCCTCGACAGATCCACCGGGGAGCTGTTTTTT

d_call: TRBD1
j_call: TRBJ2-1
v_call: TRBV6-1
clone_size: many
cdr3_aa: CASRQGSDSYNEQFF
cdr3_nt: TGTGCCAGCAGACAGGGGAGTGACTCCTACAATGAGCAGTTCTTC

d_call: TRBD2
j_call: TRBJ2-3
v_call: TRBV12-5
clone_size: many
cdr3_aa: CASGGSGKALDTQYF
cdr3_nt: TGTGCTAGTGGCGGTAGCGGGAAGGCGCTAGATACGCAGTATTTT

d_call: TRBD2
j_call: TRBJ2-1
v_call: TRBV5-1
clone_size: few
cdr3_aa: CASSMGLAGGFGYEQFF
cdr3_nt: TGCGCCAGCAGCATGGGACTAGCGGGAGGGTTTGGGTATGAGCAGTTCTTC

d_call: TRBD1
j_call: TRBJ1-5
v_call: TRBV11-3
clone_size: .
cdr3_aa: CASSLGTGETYSNQPQHF
cdr3_nt: TGTGCCAGCAGCTTGGGGACAGGAGAAACCTATAGCAATCAGCCCCAGCATTTT

d_call: .
j_call: TRBJ1-2
v_call: TRBV28
clone_size: many
cdr3_aa: CASSLHEDYGYTF
cdr3_nt: TGTGCCAGCAGTTTACACGAGGACTATGGCTACACCTTC

d_call: .
j_call: TRBJ1-1
v_call: TRBV6-2/TRBV6-3
clone_size: .
cdr3_aa: CASRELLARFMNTEAFF
cdr3_nt: TGTGCCAGCAGGGAACTTTTAGCCCGATTCATGAACACTGAAGCTTTCTTT